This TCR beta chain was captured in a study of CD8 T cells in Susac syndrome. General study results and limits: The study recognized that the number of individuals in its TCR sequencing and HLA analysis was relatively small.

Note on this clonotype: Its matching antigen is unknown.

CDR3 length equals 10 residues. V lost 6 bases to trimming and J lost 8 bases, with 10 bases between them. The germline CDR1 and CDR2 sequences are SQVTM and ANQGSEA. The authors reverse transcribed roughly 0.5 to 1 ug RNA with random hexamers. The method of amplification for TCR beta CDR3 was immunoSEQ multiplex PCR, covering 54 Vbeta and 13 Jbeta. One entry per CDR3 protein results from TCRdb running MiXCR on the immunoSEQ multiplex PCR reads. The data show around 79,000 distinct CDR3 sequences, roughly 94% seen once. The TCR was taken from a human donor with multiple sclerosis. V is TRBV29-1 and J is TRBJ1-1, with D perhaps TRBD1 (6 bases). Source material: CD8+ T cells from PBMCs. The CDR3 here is CSVRGAEAFF. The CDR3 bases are TGCAGCGTGAGGGGGGCAGAAGCTTTCTTT.